This T cell receptor (beta chain) is drawn from a study of HIV-infected patients and healthy controls (dated by TCRdb to the mid-2010s). With respect to the entire study: Although they stayed below normal ranges, CD4 counts in about 90% of the 16 patients rose modestly but significantly after three months of therapy. CD8 counts showed no consistent shift during early therapy, whereas the CD4:CD8 ratio rose slightly. The study asked whether deep sequencing of the TCR repertoire from small blood samples of HIV patients could detect immune perturbation and reconstitution. Viral load became undetectable in about 75% of the 16 patients by the second bleed and in all patients after a further year of therapy. Patients exhibited no overall T-cell lymphocytopenia, and total CDR3 counts per chain were not significantly different from those of controls.

The study at large found these results: In HIV-infected patients, the apparent post-therapy recovery of the Gini index was not replicated in size-matched repertoire data. The observed differences in diversity were not explained by the slight differences in age and sex profiles between the study cohorts. The use of whole blood limited sequencing depth and precluded separation of the dynamics of distinct T-cell subpopulations. A major limit on how widely the findings apply, in the view of the authors, was that only sixteen HIV-infected individuals were processed. Alpha-chain CDR3s from MAIT cells appeared at high frequency in healthy controls but were severely depleted in HIV+ repertoires. Oligoclonality may be reflected in the significantly higher mean Gini indices of HIV-infected repertoires compared with controls. Significantly different mean usage between HIV-infected patients and controls was observed for eight alpha and eight beta V genes. Most CMV-associated CDR3s became more frequent during therapy, although their change was not significant, whereas HIV-associated CDR3s showed a significant decrease in frequency. Comparisons were complicated by unequal numbers of distinct sequences between patients and controls, and rare events from HIV-infected data were overweighted by size-matching. In the study, no determination of donor HLA types was made. Treated samples reflected only approximately 13 weeks of therapy, arguably too short to observe immune reconstitution given low adult thymic output. By Jaccard index and by the count of highly shared sequences, healthy controls shared more CDR3s between individuals than HIV+ patients did. Pairing of alpha and beta chains was not determined in the samples. Compared with untreated HIV+ repertoires, healthy control repertoires had roughly threefold more distinct CDR3s and a higher Shannon diversity.

This clonotype was detected ten times or more. Its antigen remains unidentified. It has no much larger one-base neighbor in the sample; base qualities were not kept. Reverse transcription of about 500 ng RNA was performed with SuperScript III using primers directed against the alpha and beta constant regions. Separate alpha and beta chain libraries were made by chain-specific third strand synthesis with multiplexing indices. The protocol used a single primer pair to amplify all rearrangements within a chain, which avoided primer bias, and attached molecular barcodes to each cDNA molecule. T4 RNA Ligase 1 joined purified cDNA to a 5' RACE adapter that carried a random hexamer and the SP2 sequencing primer site. With slow temperature ramps used to favor optimal annealing, second strand synthesis was primed from the SP2 site with Phusion polymerase. Two random hexamer sequences, both added before amplification and joined together, made up the 12-nucleotide barcode of each molecule. A brief initial PCR introduced P5 and P7 adapter elements together with a second index, and an approximately 21-cycle amplification PCR using P5s and P7 primers was subsequently performed. The libraries went through roughly 28 PCR cycles in total, were quantified on a Qubit, were sized on a Bioanalyzer, and were diluted to approximately 4.2 nM. Sequencing of the normalized libraries was done on an Illumina MiSeq using 2 x 250 paired-end kits. Reverse transcription reactions were cleaned up on MinElute columns and eluted into approximately 10 ul Tris-Cl. A 1:1 ratio of AMPure XP beads was used to clean the adapter ligations after they had run for about 23 hours at 16 degrees C. On the authors' methods: Demultiplexed FASTQ files were processed with a modified Decombinator that output V, J, insert and barcode information. Any sequence that shared a barcode yet differed from the dominant sequence was discarded as an error, and the number of original cDNA molecules was estimated by counting barcodes clustered at Levenshtein distance 3. Downstream analyses used R packages ineq, vegan, igraph and RCytoscape, with IMGT nomenclature and CDR3 definitions. The authors computed V gene usage over distinct sequences and counted each TCR a single time to avoid skew from clonal expansion. Similarity networks connected unique CDR3 amino acid sequences within a donor whenever two sequences differed by a single Levenshtein edit. Published HIV-specific CDR3s (approximately 100 alpha, 702 beta) and CMV-specific CDR3s (around 13 alpha, some 230 beta) were assembled and queried against the repertoires. Random subsampling to size-matched repertoires showed patients' decreased diversity was not caused by their lower sequence numbers. TCRdb passed the public sequencing reads through fastp at Q25 and MiXCR, retaining productive beta sequences. Each CDR3 protein gets just one entry, which takes the most common genes and DNA from the rows behind it. Clone size and V and J calls follow TCRdb, not the original study. In all, the sample holds approximately 15,000 distinct CDR3 sequences, and more than 10% of those were seen once. The biggest ten clones account for roughly 37% of the sample.

Inclusive of the bounding cysteine and phenylalanine, the CDR3 is 14 residues long. The CDR3 DNA has 42 bases and is translated from base 1. CDR1 and CDR2, per the germline V gene, are MNHEY and SVGAGI. A distance of 8 bases separates the germline ends of V and J, which lose 2 bases and 1 base respectively. Follow-up blood from HIV-infected patients was collected roughly three months, about 14 weeks, after antiretroviral therapy began. Whole blood was used without cell fractionation, so the repertoire reflected all unsorted peripheral T cells. For RNA extraction, around 2.5 ml of peripheral blood was drawn into Tempus tubes. Patients with febrile or AIDS-related illness, tumors, hepatitis B or C coinfection, immunomodulatory therapy, recent vaccination or treatment interruptions were excluded from enrollment. Residual genomic DNA was removed with the TURBO-DNase kit and globin mRNA was depleted with GLOBINclear.

Sequenced material: blood, taken during antiretroviral therapy. The sequence was collected from an adult with HIV infection. The donor label of this sample is uncertain. Recombination joined TRBV6-5 with TRBJ1-1; no D gene call is confident. The CDR3 loop reads CASSYGGENTEAFF. The bases read TGTGCCAGCAGTTACGGCGGAGAGAACACTGAAGCTTTCTTT.